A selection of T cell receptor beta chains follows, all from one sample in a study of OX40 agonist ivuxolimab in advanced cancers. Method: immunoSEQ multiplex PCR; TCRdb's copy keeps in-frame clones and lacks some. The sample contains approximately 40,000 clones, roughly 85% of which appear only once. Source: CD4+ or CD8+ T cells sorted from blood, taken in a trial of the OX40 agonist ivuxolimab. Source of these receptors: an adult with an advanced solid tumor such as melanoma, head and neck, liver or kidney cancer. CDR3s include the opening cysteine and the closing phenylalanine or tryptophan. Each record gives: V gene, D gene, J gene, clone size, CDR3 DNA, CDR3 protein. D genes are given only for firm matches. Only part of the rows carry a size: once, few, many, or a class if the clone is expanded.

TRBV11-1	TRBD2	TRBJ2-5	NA	TGTGCCAGCAGCTCCGGGACTAGACTCCAAGAGACCCAGTACTTC	CASSSGTRLQETQYF
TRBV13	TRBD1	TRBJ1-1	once	TGTGCCAGCAGTTACCGGACAGGGGGCGCTTTTGCTGAAGCTTTCTTT	CASSYRTGGAFAEAFF
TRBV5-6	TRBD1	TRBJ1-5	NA	TGTGCCAGCAGCTCAGGGGGCGGGACAGCGATAAATCAGCCCCAGCATTTT	CASSSGGGTAINQPQHF
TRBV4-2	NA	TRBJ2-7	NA	TGTGCCAGCAGCCAAGATCGTTGGGCAAGCTCCTACGAGCAGTACTTC	CASSQDRWASSYEQYF
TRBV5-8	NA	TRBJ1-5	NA	TGTGCCAGCAGCTTGTCGGGTCAGCCCCAGCATTTT	CASSLSGQPQHF
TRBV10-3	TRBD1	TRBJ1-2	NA	TGTGCCATCGGAAACCGGGACAGGAGACACTATGGCTACACCTTC	CAIGNRDRRHYGYTF
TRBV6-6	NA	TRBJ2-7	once	TGTGCCAGCAGTCCCGGAGTGAGGGAGCAGTACTTC	CASSPGVREQYF
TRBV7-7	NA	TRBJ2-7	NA	TGTGCTAGCAGCTTAGACAGCTCCTACGAGCAGTACTTC	CASSLDSSYEQYF
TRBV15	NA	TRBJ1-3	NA	TGTGCCACCAGACGCAAAAGGGAGGCTGGAAACACCATATATTTT	CATRRKREAGNTIYF
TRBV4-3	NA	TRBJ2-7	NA	TGCGCCAGCAGCCAAGATCGGTCCCCCTACGAGCAGTACTTC	CASSQDRSPYEQYF
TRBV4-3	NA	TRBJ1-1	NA	TGCGCCAGCAGCCAAGATTGGGAACCTACGGCGGCTTTCTTT	CASSQDWEPTAAFF
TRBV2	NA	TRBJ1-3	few	TGTGCCAGCAGTGAATATTGGAACACCATATATTTT	CASSEYWNTIYF
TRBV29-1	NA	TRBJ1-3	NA	TGCAGCGGTGAAACCCGGGACTTGGGAAACACCATATATTTT	CSGETRDLGNTIYF
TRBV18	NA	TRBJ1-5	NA	TGTGCCAGCTCACCAGAGGCTCGACAGCTCTATCAGCCCCAGCATTTT	CASSPEARQLYQPQHF
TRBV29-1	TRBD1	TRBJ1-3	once	TGCAGCGGGACAGGGGGAGAGGGAAACACCATATATTTT	CSGTGGEGNTIYF
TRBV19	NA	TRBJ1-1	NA	TGTGCCAGTAGGGCGGGCGGGAATTTTGCTGAAGCTTTCTTT	CASRAGGNFAEAFF
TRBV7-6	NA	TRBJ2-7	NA	TGTGCCAGCAGCCCCCAAGTGGGGACAACACCCTACGAGCAGTACTTC	CASSPQVGTTPYEQYF
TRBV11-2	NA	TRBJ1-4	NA	TGTGCCAGCAGCTTAGTCCAGGGAACTAATGAAAAACTGTTTTTT	CASSLVQGTNEKLFF
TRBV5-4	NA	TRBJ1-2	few	TGTGCCAGCAGCTTTATTGGGGTTCGGACGGGAACTAACTATGGCTACACCTTC	CASSFIGVRTGTNYGYTF
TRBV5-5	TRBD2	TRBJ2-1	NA	TGTGCCAGCGTATTAGCGGGGATTTCCTCCGGTGAGCAGTTCTTC	CASVLAGISSGEQFF
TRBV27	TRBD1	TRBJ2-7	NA	TGTGCCACCAGGGGACAGGGCTACGAGCAGTACTTC	CATRGQGYEQYF
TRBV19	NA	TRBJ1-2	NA	TGTGCCAGTAGGCCGGGACTCATTTATGGCTACACCTTC	CASRPGLIYGYTF
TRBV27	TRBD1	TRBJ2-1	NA	TGTGCCAGCAGTTTTTGGACAGGGGCTTCGAGCTCCTACAATGAGCAGTTCTTC	CASSFWTGASSSYNEQFF
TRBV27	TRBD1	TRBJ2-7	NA	TGTGCCAGCAGCCTACCCCCCGTGACAGGGGAGCAGTACTTC	CASSLPPVTGEQYF
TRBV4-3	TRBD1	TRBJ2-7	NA	TGCGCCAGCAGCCAAGGCGGGACAGGGGGTTTCGAGCAGTACTTC	CASSQGGTGGFEQYF
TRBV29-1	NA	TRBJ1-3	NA	TGCAGCGTTGAAGTTAGAAACACCATATATTTT	CSVEVRNTIYF
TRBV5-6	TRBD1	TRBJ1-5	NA	TGTGCCAGCAGCTTGAGTTGGGACAGGGTCAATCAGCCCCAGCATTTT	CASSLSWDRVNQPQHF
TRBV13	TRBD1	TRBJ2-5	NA	TGTGCCAGCAGCCCGGACAGGGGTGGTGGGGCCCAGTACTTC	CASSPDRGGGAQYF